This T cell receptor beta chain was sequenced for a study of blood T cell repertoires in COVID-19. Study summary: Sites across the United States, Italy and Spain contributed samples from acute and convalescent COVID-19.

CDR1 is MNHNS and CDR2 is SASEGT in the germline V gene. V gave up 0 bases and J gave up 9 bases, with 9 bases separating them. The length of the CDR3 is 13 residues. The authors' processing: For nucleated cells, counts were estimated from reference gene primer amplification. Here immunoSEQ multiplex PCR was the method, and the copy in TCRdb shows in-frame clones only, minus some. V, J and clone size are taken as reported in that table, and D and trimming were inferred from the DNA itself. Here the sample spans approximately 400,000 clones, roughly 86% being singletons. V gene TRBV6-1 combines with J gene TRBJ2-1, with D tentatively TRBD1 (6 bases). Material for sequencing was peripheral blood. The TCR comes from a human donor with acute or convalescent COVID-19. The donor label of this sample is uncertain. The CDR3 region is CASSEAFRGEQFF. The CDR3 DNA reads TGTGCCAGCAGTGAAGCTTTCAGGGGTGAGCAGTTCTTC.